A single sample gave rise to the 6 T cell receptor beta chains below, sequenced in a study of T cells in Graves' hyperthyroidism and ophthalmopathy. What was amplified from RNA transcripts were TCR beta CDR3 regions. In the first-round RT-PCR of the TCR CDR3, the HTBI primer set was used. MiXCR was run by TCRdb on the multiplex PCR reads, yielding one entry per CDR3 protein. Of 300,000 or so distinct CDR3 sequences listed, 16% are singletons. Material: blood. All receptors come from a man aged 25-40 years with Graves' hyperthyroidism.

This clonotype came up many times. V is TRBV7-2 and J is TRBJ2-3; a weak D match, TRBD2 (6 bases). The ends were cut back, 4 bases at V and 2 bases at J, with 10 bases in the middle. Germline CDR1 is SGHTA and CDR2 is FQGNSA. This CDR3 spans 14 amino acids. CDR3 sequence: CASSWGLTTDTQYF. The CDR3 DNA sequence: TGTGCCAGCAGCTGGGGACTCACCACAGATACGCAGTATTTT.

Regarding this clonotype: A much larger clone sits a single nucleotide away, making a read error possible. The chain uses TRBV11-3 and TRBJ2-4, with D possibly matching TRBD2 (5 bases). V shed 2 bases and J shed 12 bases, with 14 bases lying between them. The CDR3 length is 13 residues. CDR1 is SGHNT, CDR2 YENEEA, per germline. Here the CDR3 DNA reads TGTGCCAGCAGCTTAAGCGGTGACGGCACTCAGTACTTC. This encodes CASSLSGDGTQYF.

In its sample, this clonotype was seen many times. V and J are TRBV11-2 and TRBJ1-2, with 7 bases matching TRBD1. Germline CDR1 and CDR2: SGHAT and FQNNGV. This CDR3 region has 18 residues. The J segment lost 0 bases and the V segment lost 1 base, leaving 11 bases of the junction unmatched. The CDR3 sequence: CASSLAPQGGGANYGYTF. The CDR3 bases are TGTGCCAGCAGCTTAGCCCCCCAGGGGGGCGGGGCTAACTATGGCTACACCTTC.

This clonotype was detected a few times. This may be a read error, as it is one base from a much larger clone. The chain employs TRBV9 and TRBJ2-7, with D perhaps assigned TRBD1 or TRBD2 (5 bases each). The CDR3 is 15 amino acids. Germline V lookup: CDR1 SGDLS, CDR2 YYNGEE. CDR3 nucleotides: TGTGCCAGCAGCTGCCGGGACCTGACCTCCTACGAGCCGTACTTC. Protein sequence: CASSCRDLTSYEPYF.

This clonotype was recorded a few times. The rearrangement joins TRBV20-1 to TRBJ2-7; 8 nucleotides line up with TRBD2. V was clipped by 0 bases and J by 0 bases; unmatched bases: 4. CDR1 and CDR2 (germline): DFQATT, SNEGSKA (reference sequence). The CDR3 consists of 15 residues. The CDR3 sequence: CSAREIAGSSYEQYF. The DNA of the CDR3 is TGCAGTGCTAGAGAAATAGCGGGGAGCTCCTACGAGCAGTACTTC.

This clonotype has a count of ten or more. The rearrangement uses TRBV5-1 and TRBJ2-7; D possibly uses TRBD1 or TRBD2 (5 bases each). The CDR3 runs to 14 residues. The V end lost 4 bases, the J end lost 3 bases, and 14 bases lay between the germline ends. CDR1 is SGHRS, CDR2 YFSETQ, per germline. The CDR3 nucleotides read TGCGCCAGCAGCGGGGGTTCTGGCTACTACGAGCAGTACTTC. Amino acids: CASSGGSGYYEQYF.